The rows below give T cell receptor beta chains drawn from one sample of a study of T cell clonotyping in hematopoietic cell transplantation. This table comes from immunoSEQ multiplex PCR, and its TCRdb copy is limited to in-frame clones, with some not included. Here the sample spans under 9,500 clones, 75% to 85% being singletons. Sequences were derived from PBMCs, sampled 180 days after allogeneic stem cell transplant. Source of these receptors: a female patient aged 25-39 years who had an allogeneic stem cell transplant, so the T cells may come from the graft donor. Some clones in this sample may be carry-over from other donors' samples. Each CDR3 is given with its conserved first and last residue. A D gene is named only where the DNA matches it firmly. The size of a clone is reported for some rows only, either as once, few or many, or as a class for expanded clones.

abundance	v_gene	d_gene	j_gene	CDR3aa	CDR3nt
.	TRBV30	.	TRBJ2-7	CAWISPDRRLHYEQYF	TGTGCCTGGATCTCCCCTGACAGGCGACTCCACTACGAGCAGTACTTC
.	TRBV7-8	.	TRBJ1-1	CASSLASVGRGTEAFF	TGTGCCAGCAGCTTAGCGAGTGTGGGCAGAGGCACTGAAGCTTTCTTT
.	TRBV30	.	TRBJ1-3	CAWRVPSGNTIYF	TGTGCCTGGAGAGTGCCCTCTGGAAACACCATATATTTT
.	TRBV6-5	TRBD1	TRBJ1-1	CASRDRDWGTEAFF	TGTGCCAGCAGGGACAGGGATTGGGGCACTGAAGCTTTCTTT
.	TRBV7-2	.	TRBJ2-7	CASSSQGHEQYF	TGTGCCAGCAGCTCACAGGGTCACGAGCAGTACTTC
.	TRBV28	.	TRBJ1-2	CASRRRLLGGYGYTF	TGTGCCAGCCGGAGGAGGCTTCTTGGGGGCTATGGCTACACCTTC
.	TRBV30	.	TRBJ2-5	CAWSRWGIQETQYF	TGTGCCTGGAGCAGATGGGGCATTCAAGAGACCCAGTACTTC
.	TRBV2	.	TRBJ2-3	CASSLGRSADTQYF	TGTGCCAGCAGCCTGGGACGCAGCGCAGATACGCAGTATTTT
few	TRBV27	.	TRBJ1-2	CASSLSVSFHGYTF	TGTGCCAGCAGTTTATCGGTCAGCTTCCATGGCTACACCTTC
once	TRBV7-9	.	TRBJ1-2	CASSSGAPNAYTF	TGTGCCAGCAGCTCCGGAGCTCCAAACGCCTACACCTTC
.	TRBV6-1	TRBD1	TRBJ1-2	CASSERQGGYGYTF	TGTGCCAGCAGTGAAAGACAGGGAGGGTATGGCTACACCTTC
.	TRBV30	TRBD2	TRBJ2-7	CAWSVPPAGGPYEQYF	TGTGCCTGGAGTGTTCCTCCGGCGGGAGGGCCCTACGAGCAGTACTTC
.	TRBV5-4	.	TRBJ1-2	CASSSPLALNSYFYGYTF	TGTGCCAGCAGCTCTCCCCTAGCCCTAAACTCCTACTTCTATGGCTACACCTTC
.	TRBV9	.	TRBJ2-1	CASSASGGPQNEQFF	TGTGCCAGCAGCGCCTCCGGGGGGCCGCAAAATGAGCAGTTCTTC
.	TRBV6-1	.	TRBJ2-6	CASSEITVGANVLTF	TGTGCCAGCAGTGAAATTACAGTCGGGGCCAACGTCCTGACTTTC
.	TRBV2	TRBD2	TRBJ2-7	CASGLAGGAYEQYF	TGTGCCAGCGGACTAGCGGGGGGAGCCTACGAGCAGTACTTC
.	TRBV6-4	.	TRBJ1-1	CASKTEDSLNTEAFF	TGTGCCAGCAAGACAGAGGACAGCTTGAACACTGAAGCTTTCTTT
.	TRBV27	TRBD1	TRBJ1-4	CASSSGTGYEKLFF	TGTGCCAGCAGTTCCGGGACAGGGTACGAAAAACTGTTTTTT
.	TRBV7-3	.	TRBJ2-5	CASSVGPNQETQYF	TGTGCCAGCAGCGTGGGACCGAACCAAGAGACCCAGTACTTC
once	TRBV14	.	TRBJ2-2	CATASGANTGELFF	TGTGCCACCGCCTCGGGTGCGAACACCGGGGAGCTGTTTTTT
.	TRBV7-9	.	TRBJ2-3	CASSRGSTDTQYF	TGTGCCAGCAGCCGGGGGAGCACAGATACGCAGTATTTT
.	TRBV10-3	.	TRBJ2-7	CAISESGVEQYF	TGTGCCATCAGTGAGTCAGGGGTCGAGCAGTACTTC
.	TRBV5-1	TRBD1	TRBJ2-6	CASRPGQDLSGANVLTF	TGCGCCAGCCGACCGGGACAGGACCTTAGTGGGGCCAACGTCCTGACTTTC
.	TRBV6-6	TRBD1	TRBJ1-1	CASSYPGQGADTEAFF	TGTGCCAGCAGTTACCCTGGGCAGGGGGCTGACACTGAAGCTTTCTTT
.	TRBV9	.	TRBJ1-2	CASSVGGGDYGYTF	TGTGCCAGCAGCGTGGGGGGGGGAGACTATGGCTACACCTTC
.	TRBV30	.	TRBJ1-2	CAWSPRRDGYTF	TGTGCCTGGAGTCCCCGACGGGATGGCTACACCTTC
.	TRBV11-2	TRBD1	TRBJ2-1	CASSQGQVNEQFF	TGTGCCAGCAGCCAGGGACAGGTCAATGAGCAGTTCTTC
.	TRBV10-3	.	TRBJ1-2	CAISTAPANTYGYTF	TGTGCCATCAGTACCGCCCCCGCTAATACCTATGGCTACACCTTC
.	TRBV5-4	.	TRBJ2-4	CASSLDQGTKNIQYF	TGTGCCAGCAGCTTGGATCAGGGGACCAAAAACATTCAGTACTTC
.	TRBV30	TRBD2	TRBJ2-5	CAWSGGETQYF	TGTGCCTGGAGCGGGGGGGAGACCCAGTACTTC
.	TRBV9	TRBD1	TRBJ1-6	CASDKTGSGLSLHF	TGTGCCAGCGACAAGACAGGGTCGGGGCTCTCCCTCCACTTT
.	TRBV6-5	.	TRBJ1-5	CASRLYSNQPQHF	TGTGCCAGCAGGTTATATAGCAATCAGCCCCAGCATTTT
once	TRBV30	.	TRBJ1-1	CAQLGRTNTEAFF	TGTGCGCAACTCGGACGGACCAACACTGAAGCTTTCTTT
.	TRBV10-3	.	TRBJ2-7	CAISDSGRSYEQYF	TGTGCCATCAGTGATTCGGGCCGCTCCTACGAGCAGTACTTC
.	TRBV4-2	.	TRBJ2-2	CASSSEGVANTGELFF	TGTGCCAGCAGCTCGGAAGGCGTAGCGAACACCGGGGAGCTGTTTTTT
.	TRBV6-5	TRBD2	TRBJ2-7	CASSRLAGGTYEQYF	TGTGCCAGCAGTCGACTAGCGGGGGGAACCTACGAGCAGTACTTC
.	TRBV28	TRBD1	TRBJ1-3	CASSIRGRDGNTIYF	TGTGCCAGCAGTATCAGGGGGCGCGACGGAAACACCATATATTTT
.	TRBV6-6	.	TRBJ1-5	CASSYSAQGSTQPQHF	TGTGCCAGCAGTTACTCGGCCCAGGGGAGTACACAGCCCCAGCATTTT
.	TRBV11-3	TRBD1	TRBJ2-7	CASSLGQTSFYSYEQYF	TGTGCCAGCAGCCTGGGACAGACAAGTTTTTATTCCTACGAGCAGTACTTC
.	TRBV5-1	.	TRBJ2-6	CASSFTSTASGANVLTF	TGCGCCAGCAGCTTTACCTCGACAGCCTCTGGGGCCAACGTCCTGACTTTC
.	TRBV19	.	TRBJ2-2	CASSQPTGRRTGELFF	TGTGCCAGTAGTCAGCCGACAGGGAGGAGAACCGGGGAGCTGTTTTTT
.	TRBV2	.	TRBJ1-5	CASNNSPEGEPQHF	TGTGCCAGCAACAATTCCCCTGAGGGGGAGCCCCAGCATTTT
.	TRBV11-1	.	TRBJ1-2	CASSPSERTNYGYTF	TGTGCCAGCAGCCCCTCCGAGAGGACTAACTATGGCTACACCTTC
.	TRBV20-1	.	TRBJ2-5	CSGEQETQYF	TGCAGTGGTGAGCAGGAGACCCAGTACTTC
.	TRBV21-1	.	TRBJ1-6	CASSKVPAGGGADNSPLHF	TGTGCCAGCAGCAAAGTGCCCGCGGGTGGGGGGGCAGATAATTCACCCCTCCACTTT
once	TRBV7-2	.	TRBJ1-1	CASSLNPGTTEAFF	TGTGCCAGCAGCTTAAATCCGGGGACCACTGAAGCTTTCTTT
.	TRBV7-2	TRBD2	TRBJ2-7	CASSPAGTSSREQYF	TGTGCCAGCAGCCCAGCCGGGACTAGTAGTCGCGAGCAGTACTTC
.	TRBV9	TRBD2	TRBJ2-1	CASSASTSGGVRGEQFF	TGTGCCAGCAGCGCCTCGACTAGCGGGGGAGTGAGGGGTGAGCAGTTCTTC
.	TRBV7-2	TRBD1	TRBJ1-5	CASSLLDRVDQPQHF	TGTGCCAGCAGCTTACTCGACAGGGTGGATCAGCCCCAGCATTTT
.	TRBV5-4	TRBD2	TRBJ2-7	CASSARTSGVKQYF	TGTGCCAGCAGCGCCAGGACTAGCGGGGTAAAGCAGTACTTC
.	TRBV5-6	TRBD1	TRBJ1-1	CASSADRTNTEAFF	TGTGCCAGCAGCGCGGACAGGACCAACACTGAAGCTTTCTTT